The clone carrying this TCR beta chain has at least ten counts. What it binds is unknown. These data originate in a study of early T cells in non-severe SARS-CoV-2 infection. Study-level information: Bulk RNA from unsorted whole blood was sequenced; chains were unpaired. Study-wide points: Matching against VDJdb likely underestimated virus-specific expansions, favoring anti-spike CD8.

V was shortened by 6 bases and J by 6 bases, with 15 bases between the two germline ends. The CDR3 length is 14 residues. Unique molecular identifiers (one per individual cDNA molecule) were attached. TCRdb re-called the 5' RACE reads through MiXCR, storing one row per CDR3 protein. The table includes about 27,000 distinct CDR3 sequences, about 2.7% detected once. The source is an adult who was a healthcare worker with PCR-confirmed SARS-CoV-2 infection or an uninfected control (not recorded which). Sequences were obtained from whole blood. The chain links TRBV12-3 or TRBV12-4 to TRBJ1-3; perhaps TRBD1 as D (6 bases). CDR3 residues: CASRPQGPLNTIYF. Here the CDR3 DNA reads TGTGCCAGCAGACCACAGGGTCCCTTAAACACCATATATTTT.